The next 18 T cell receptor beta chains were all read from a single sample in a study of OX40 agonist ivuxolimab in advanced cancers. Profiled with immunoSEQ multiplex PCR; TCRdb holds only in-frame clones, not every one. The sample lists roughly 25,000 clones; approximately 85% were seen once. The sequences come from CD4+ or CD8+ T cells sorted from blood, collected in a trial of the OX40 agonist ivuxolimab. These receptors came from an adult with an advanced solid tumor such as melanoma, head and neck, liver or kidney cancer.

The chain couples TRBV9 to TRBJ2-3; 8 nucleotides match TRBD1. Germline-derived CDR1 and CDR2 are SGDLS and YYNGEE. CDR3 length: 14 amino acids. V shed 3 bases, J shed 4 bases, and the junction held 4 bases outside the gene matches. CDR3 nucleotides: TGTGCCAGCAGCGCGACAGGGGTGGCAGATACGCAGTATTTT. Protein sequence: CASSATGVADTQYF.

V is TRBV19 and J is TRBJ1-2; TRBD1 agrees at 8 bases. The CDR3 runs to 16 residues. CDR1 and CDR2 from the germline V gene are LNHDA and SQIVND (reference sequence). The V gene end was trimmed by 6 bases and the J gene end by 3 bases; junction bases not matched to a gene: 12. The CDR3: CASRLPIQGGDYGYTF. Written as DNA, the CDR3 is TGTGCCAGTAGGCTCCCCATACAGGGGGGAGACTATGGCTACACCTTC.

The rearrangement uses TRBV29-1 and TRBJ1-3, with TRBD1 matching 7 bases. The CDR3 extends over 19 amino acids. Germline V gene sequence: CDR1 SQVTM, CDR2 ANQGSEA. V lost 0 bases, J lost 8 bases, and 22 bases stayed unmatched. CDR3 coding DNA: TGCAGCGTTGAAGATACCGGGACAGCGGTTCATCCACGGCCCCACACCATATATTTT. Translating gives CSVEDTGTAVHPRPHTIYF.

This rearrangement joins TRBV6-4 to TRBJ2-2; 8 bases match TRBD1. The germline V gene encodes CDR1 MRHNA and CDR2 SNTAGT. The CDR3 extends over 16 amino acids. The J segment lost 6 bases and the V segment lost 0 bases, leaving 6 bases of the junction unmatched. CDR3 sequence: CASSDSEGQASGELFF. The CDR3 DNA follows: TGTGCCAGCAGTGACTCGGAGGGACAGGCATCCGGGGAGCTGTTTTTT.

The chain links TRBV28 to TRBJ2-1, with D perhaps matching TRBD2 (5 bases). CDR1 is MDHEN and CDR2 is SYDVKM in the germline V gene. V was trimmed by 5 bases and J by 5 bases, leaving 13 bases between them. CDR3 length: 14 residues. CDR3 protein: CASSLIDGDNEQFF. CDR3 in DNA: TGTGCCAGCAGTCTCATCGACGGGGACAATGAGCAGTTCTTC. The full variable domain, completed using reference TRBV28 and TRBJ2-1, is DVKVTQSSRYLVKRTGEKVFLECVQDMDHENMFWYRQDPGLGLRLIYFSYDVKMKEKGDIPEGYSVSREKKERFSLILESASTNQTSMYLCASSLIDGDNEQFFGPGTRLTVL.

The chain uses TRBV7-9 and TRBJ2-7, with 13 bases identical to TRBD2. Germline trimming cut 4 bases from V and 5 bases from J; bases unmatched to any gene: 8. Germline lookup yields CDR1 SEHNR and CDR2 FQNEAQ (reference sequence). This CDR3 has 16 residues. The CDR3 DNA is TGTGCCAGCAGCTCAGGACTAGCGGGGGTACTAAACGAGCAGTACTTC. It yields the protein CASSSGLAGVLNEQYF. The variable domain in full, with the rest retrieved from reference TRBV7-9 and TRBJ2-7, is DTGVSQNPRHKITKRGQNVTFRCDPISEHNRLYWYRQTLGQGPEFLTYFQNEAQLEKSRLLSDRFSAERPKGSFSTLEIQRTEQGDSAMYLCASSSGLAGVLNEQYFGPGTRLTVT.

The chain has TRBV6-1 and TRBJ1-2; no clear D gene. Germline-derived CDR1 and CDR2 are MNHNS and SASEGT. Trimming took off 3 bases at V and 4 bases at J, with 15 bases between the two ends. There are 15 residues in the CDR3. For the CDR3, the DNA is TGTGCCAGCAGTGATACGGACGGCTCTTTCTATGGCTACACCTTC. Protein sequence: CASSDTDGSFYGYTF.

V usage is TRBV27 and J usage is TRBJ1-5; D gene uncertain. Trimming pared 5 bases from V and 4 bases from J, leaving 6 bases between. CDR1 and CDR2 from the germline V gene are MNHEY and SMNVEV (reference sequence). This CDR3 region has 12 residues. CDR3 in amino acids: CASSNQNQPQHF. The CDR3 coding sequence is TGTGCCAGCAGTAACCAGAATCAGCCCCAGCATTTT.

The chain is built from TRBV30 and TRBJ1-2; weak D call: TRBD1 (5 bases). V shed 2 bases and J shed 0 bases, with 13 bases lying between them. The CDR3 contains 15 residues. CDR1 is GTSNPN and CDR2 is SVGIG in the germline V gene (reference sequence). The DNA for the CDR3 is TGTGCCTGGAGTCTAGGGTGGGGGACTAACTATGGCTACACCTTC. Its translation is CAWSLGWGTNYGYTF. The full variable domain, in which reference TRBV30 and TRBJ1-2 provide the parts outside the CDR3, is SQTIHQWPATLVQPVGSPLSLECTVEGTSNPNLYWYRQAAGRGLQLLFYSVGIGQISSEVPQNLSASRPQDRQFILSSKKLLLSDSGFYLCAWSLGWGTNYGYTFGSGTRLTVV.

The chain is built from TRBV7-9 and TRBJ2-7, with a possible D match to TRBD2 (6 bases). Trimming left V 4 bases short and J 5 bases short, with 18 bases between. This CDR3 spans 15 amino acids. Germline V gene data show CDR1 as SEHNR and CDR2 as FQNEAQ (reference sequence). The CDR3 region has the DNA TGTGCCAGCAGCTCCCCCGGGAGAGGAACCCACGAGCAGTACTTC. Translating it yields CASSSPGRGTHEQYF.

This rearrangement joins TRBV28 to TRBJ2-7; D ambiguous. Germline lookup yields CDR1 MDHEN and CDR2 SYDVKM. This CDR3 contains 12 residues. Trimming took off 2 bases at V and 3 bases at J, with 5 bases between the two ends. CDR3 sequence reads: CASSLRFYEQYF. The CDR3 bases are TGTGCCAGCAGTTTAAGATTCTACGAGCAGTACTTC.

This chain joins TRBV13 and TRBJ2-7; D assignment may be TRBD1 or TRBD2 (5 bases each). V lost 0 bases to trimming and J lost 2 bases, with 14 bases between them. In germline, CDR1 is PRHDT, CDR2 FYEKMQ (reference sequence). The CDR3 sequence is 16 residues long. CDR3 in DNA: TGTGCCAGCAGCTTAGGGGGGACGAGATCGGCCTACGAGCAGTACTTC. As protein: CASSLGGTRSAYEQYF.

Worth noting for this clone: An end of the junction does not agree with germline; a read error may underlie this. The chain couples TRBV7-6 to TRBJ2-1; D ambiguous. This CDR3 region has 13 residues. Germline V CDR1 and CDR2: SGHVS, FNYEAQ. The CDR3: CAGSRNPHNEQFF. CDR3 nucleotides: TGTGCCGGCAGCCGCAACCCCCACAATGAGCAGTTCTTC. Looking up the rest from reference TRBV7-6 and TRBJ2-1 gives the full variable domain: GAGVSQSPRYKVTKRGQDVALRCDPISGHVSLYWYRQALGQGPEFLTYFNYEAQQDKSGLPNDRFSAERPEGSISTLTIQRTEQRDSAMYRCAGSRNPHNEQFFGPGTRLTVL.

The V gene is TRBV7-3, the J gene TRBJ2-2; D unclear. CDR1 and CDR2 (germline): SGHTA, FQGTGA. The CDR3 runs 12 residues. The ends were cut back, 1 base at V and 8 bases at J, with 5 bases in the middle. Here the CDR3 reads CASSLKGGELFF. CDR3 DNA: TGTGCCAGCAGCTTAAAGGGTGGGGAGCTGTTTTTT.

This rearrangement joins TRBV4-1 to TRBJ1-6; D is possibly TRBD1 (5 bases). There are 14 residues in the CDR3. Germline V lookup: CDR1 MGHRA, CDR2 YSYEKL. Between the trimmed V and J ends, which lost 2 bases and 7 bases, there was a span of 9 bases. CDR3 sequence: CASSQPGDNSPLHF. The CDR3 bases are TGCGCCAGCAGCCAACCCGGGGACAATTCACCCCTCCACTTT.

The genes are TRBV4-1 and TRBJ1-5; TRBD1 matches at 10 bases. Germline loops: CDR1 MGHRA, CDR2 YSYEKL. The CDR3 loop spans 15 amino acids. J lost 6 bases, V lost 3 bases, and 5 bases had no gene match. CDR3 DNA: TGCGCCAGCAGCCAGGCCGGGACAGGGGTTCAGCCCCAGCATTTT. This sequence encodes CASSQAGTGVQPQHF.

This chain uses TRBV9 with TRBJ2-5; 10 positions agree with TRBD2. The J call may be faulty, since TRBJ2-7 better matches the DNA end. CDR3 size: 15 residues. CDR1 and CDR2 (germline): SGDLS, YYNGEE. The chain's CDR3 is CASSVGSGGAYEQYF. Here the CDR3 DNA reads TGTGCCAGCAGCGTAGGAAGCGGGGGGGCCTACGAGCAGTACTTC.

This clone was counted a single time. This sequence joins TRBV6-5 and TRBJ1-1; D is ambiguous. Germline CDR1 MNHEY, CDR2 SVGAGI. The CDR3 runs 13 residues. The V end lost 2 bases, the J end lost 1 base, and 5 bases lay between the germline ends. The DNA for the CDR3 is TGTGCCAGCAGTTACCCGGGGAACACTGAAGCTTTCTTT. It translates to CASSYPGNTEAFF.